One and the same sample provided the 20 T cell receptor beta chains below, sequenced in a study of regulatory T cells in long-lasting Graves disease. Documented time point: newly diagnosed GD, antithyroid drugs for less than 3 months. The TCR library used RNA extracted from PBMCs. In building TCR beta libraries, iRepertoire HTBI primers were used together with Arm-PCR of CDR3 regions. TCRdb passed the multiplex PCR reads through MiXCR, listing each CDR3 protein once. Of about 530,000 distinct CDR3 sequences listed, 15% to 20% were seen once; the top ten hold 25%. The same data also went into a second study, on T cells in Graves' hyperthyroidism and ophthalmopathy.

The input for sequencing was peripheral blood mononuclear cells (PBMCs), taken at new diagnosis, from a patient treated with antithyroid drugs. The receptors shown here come from a woman aged 35-65 years with Graves disease.

Notes on this clonotype: With a much larger clone just one base away, this may be a read error. The chain combines TRBV4-2 with TRBJ2-1, with TRBD1 matching 9 bases. This CDR3 has 15 amino acids. Germline assignment: CDR1 LGHNA and CDR2 YNFKEQ. CDR3 coding DNA: TGTGCCGGCAGCTCAGACAGGGGGTGGAACAATGAGCAGTTCTTC. This gives the protein CAGSSDRGWNNEQFF.

This clonotype was picked up many times. The chain couples TRBV28 to TRBJ1-2; no reliable D call. Per germline, CDR1 MDHEN and CDR2 SYDVKM. Trimming took 3 bases from V and 4 from J, leaving 15 bases between them. The CDR3 length is 15 residues. The CDR3 coding sequence is TGTGCCAGCAGTTTCGACTTAAGTCATCGCTATGGCTACACCTTC. Residues: CASSFDLSHRYGYTF.

The chain recombines TRBV2 with TRBJ1-2, with unresolved D. The CDR3 totals 12 residues. V lost 7 bases and J lost 1, with 7 bases in between. The germline V gene has CDR1 SNHLY and CDR2 FYNNEI. CDR3 loop: CASTSDNYGYTF. The CDR3 nucleotides are TGTGCCAGCACCTCCGATAACTATGGCTACACCTTC. The full variable domain, in which reference TRBV2 and TRBJ1-2 provide the parts outside the CDR3, is EPEVTQTPSHQVTQMGQEVILRCVPISNHLYFYWYRQILGQKVEFLVSFYNNEISEKSEIFDDQFSVERPDGSNFTLKIRSTKLEDSAMYFCASTSDNYGYTFGSGTRLTVV.

This chain joins TRBV19 and TRBJ1-5; D uncertain. V gave up 0 bases and J gave up 0 bases, with 21 bases separating them. This CDR3 contains 20 residues. Per germline, CDR1 LNHDA and CDR2 SQIVND (reference sequence). The CDR3 is CASSIEKGFPNGYSNQPQHF. For the CDR3, the DNA is TGTGCCAGTAGTATAGAGAAAGGATTCCCAAACGGTTATAGCAATCAGCCCCAGCATTTT.

This clonotype came up a few times. The chain recombines TRBV15 with TRBJ2-1; D remains ambiguous. Per the germline V gene, CDR1 is LNHNV and CDR2 is YYDKDF (reference sequence). The CDR3 length is 15 residues. Trimming cost V 0 bases and J 4 bases, with 10 bases left between them. This chain's CDR3 is CATSRDGQIYNEQFF. The CDR3 nucleotides are TGTGCCACCAGCAGAGATGGGCAGATATACAATGAGCAGTTCTTC. The full variable domain, with the rest looked up from reference TRBV15 and TRBJ2-1, is DAMVIQNPRYQVTQFGKPVTLSCSQTLNHNVMYWYQQKSSQAPKLLFHYYDKDFNNEADTPDNFQSRRPNTSFCFLDIRSPGLGDTAMYLCATSRDGQIYNEQFFGPGTRLTVL.

The sample holds a few counts of this clonotype. This chain links TRBV2 with TRBJ1-5; 10 bases are shared with TRBD1. The CDR3 is 15 amino acids. The germline CDR1 and CDR2 sequences are SNHLY and FYNNEI. Germline trimming cut 3 bases from V and 7 bases from J; bases unmatched to any gene: 6. The DNA of the CDR3 is TGTGCCAGCAGTGAGATCGGGACAGGGGCGCAGCCCCAGCATTTT. Protein product: CASSEIGTGAQPQHF.

This clonotype was counted between two and nine times. V is TRBV12-3 or TRBV12-4 and J is TRBJ1-4, with D possibly TRBD1 on 5 matching bases. The CDR3 is 14 residues long. Trimming cost V 3 bases and J 10 bases, with 15 bases left between them. CDR3 amino acids: CASSLSPVGGKLFF. In nucleotides, the CDR3 is TGTGCCAGCAGTTTGAGCCCAGTTGGGGGAAAACTGTTTTTT.

This clonotype was counted many times. The chain recombines TRBV20-1 with TRBJ2-3; D is perhaps TRBD1 or TRBD2 (6 bases each). Germline values: CDR1 DFQATT, CDR2 SNEGSKA (reference sequence). Trimming shortened V by 0 bases and J by 3 bases, and 13 bases separated the two germline ends. The CDR3 consists of 15 residues. DNA for the CDR3: TGCAGTGCTAGAGATCGAACAGGGAGGACAGATACGCAGTATTTT. It specifies CSARDRTGRTDTQYF.

The table lists this clonotype with a few counts. This chain links TRBV7-2 with TRBJ2-1; a weak D match, TRBD2 (6 bases). The CDR3 spans 16 residues. V lost 6 bases and J lost 6, with 21 bases in between. Germline loops: CDR1 SGHTA, CDR2 FQGNSA. The CDR3: CASRREGSGRFNEQFF. The DNA of the CDR3 is TGTGCCAGCAGAAGAGAGGGGTCAGGGAGGTTCAATGAGCAGTTCTTC.

At least ten counts were recorded for this clonotype. The chain links TRBV6-1 to TRBJ2-7, with D maybe TRBD2 (6 bases). This CDR3 has 14 residues. The germline V and J ends were trimmed by 6 bases and 3 bases, with 15 bases remaining between them. Germline CDR1 reads MNHNS; CDR2 reads SASEGT. Written as DNA, the CDR3 is TGTGCCAGCAGCCCGGGGGACCGAGACTACGAGCAGTACTTC. This codes for CASSPGDRDYEQYF.

Concerning this clonotype: A clone one base away is much larger, so this may be a read error. The rearrangement joins TRBV6-1 to TRBJ1-1; D ambiguous. V gave up 4 bases and J gave up 4 bases, with 13 bases separating them. The CDR3 has 14 residues. Germline CDR1 is MNHNS and CDR2 is SASEGT. The CDR3 loop reads CASSGGGRRTEAFF. DNA for the CDR3: TGTGCCAGCAGTGGAGGTGGGCGGCGCACTGAAGCTTTCTTT.

V is TRBV5-8 and J is TRBJ1-4, with 9 positions matching TRBD1. The CDR3 loop spans 16 amino acids. J gave up 5 bases and V 4 bases, and 9 bases lay outside the gene matches. The V gene's germline CDR1 is SGHTS and CDR2 YDEGEE. The CDR3 spells CASSVGQGEYNEKLFF. For the CDR3, the DNA is TGTGCCAGCAGCGTGGGACAGGGAGAGTACAATGAAAAACTGTTTTTT.

This clonotype was detected only a few times. The gene calls are TRBV10-2 and TRBJ2-7, with 7 positions matching TRBD1. V lost 10 bases to trimming and J lost 4 bases; unmatched junction nucleotides: 10. The CDR3 sequence is 13 residues long. CDR1 WSHSY and CDR2 SAAADI come from the germline V gene. CDR3 nucleotides: TGCGCCACCAAGCCGGACAGGCAGTACGAGCAGTACTTC. This sequence encodes CATKPDRQYEQYF.

V is TRBV13 and J is TRBJ2-2, with 7 bases identical to TRBD1. The CDR3 covers 15 residues. Germline V gene sequence: CDR1 PRHDT, CDR2 FYEKMQ (reference sequence). With 2 bases clipped from V and 7 bases from J, the junction kept 7 bases outside the gene matches. The CDR3: CASSLRDSGHGELFF. As DNA, the CDR3 is TGTGCCAGCAGCTTAAGGGACAGTGGGCACGGGGAGCTGTTTTTT.

This clonotype was picked up a small number of times. The V and J genes are TRBV6-2 or TRBV6-3 and TRBJ1-5; possibly TRBD1 for D (6 bases). V was trimmed by 2 bases and J by 2 bases, leaving 10 bases between them. The CDR3 contains 15 residues. CDR1 is MNHEY, CDR2 SVGEGT, per germline. The CDR3 DNA sequence: TGTGCCAGCAGTTACAGGACAGACCGCAATCAGCCCCAGCATTTT. This gives the protein CASSYRTDRNQPQHF.

This clonotype showed up many times. At one of its ends the junction is not consistent with the germline gene, which may arise from a read error. The rearrangement links TRBV7-9 to TRBJ2-7; a weak D match, TRBD2 (6 bases). The CDR3 covers 14 residues. The germline gives CDR1 SEHNR, CDR2 FQNEAQ (reference sequence). CDR3 DNA: TGTGCCAGCAGCTTAACTAGCTCTTTGTACGAGCGGTACTTC. Translated, it gives CASSLTSSLYERYF.

In regard to this clonotype: A much larger clone sits a single nucleotide away, making a read error possible. The gene calls are TRBV2 and TRBJ1-1; D is unresolved. This CDR3 comprises 13 residues. The germline gives CDR1 SNHLY, CDR2 FYNNEI. This chain's CDR3 is CVSSEEGGYEAFF. CDR3 nucleotide sequence: TGTGTCAGCAGTGAGGAGGGAGGATATGAAGCTTTCTTT.

V gene TRBV12-3 or TRBV12-4 combines with J gene TRBJ1-3; D not certain. The CDR3 totals 18 residues. Trimming left V 7 bases short and J 6 bases short, with 28 bases between. The CDR3 region has the DNA TGTGCCAGCACCCGGACTAGAGTGGGAGCGAAAAGGGAAAACACCATATATTTT. It codes for CASTRTRVGAKRENTIYF.

This clonotype came up a few times. The CDR3 loop is CSARVGVQAEGYTF. Written as DNA, the CDR3 is TGCAGTGCTAGAGTAGGGGTACAGGCGGAGGGCTACACCTTC. The chain uses TRBV20-1 and TRBJ1-2; TRBD1 is a possible D gene (5 bases). Germline V gene data show CDR1 as DFQATT and CDR2 as SNEGSKA (reference sequence). The CDR3 extends over 14 amino acids. Trimming left V 1 base short and J 8 bases short, with 17 bases between.

V usage is TRBV20-1 and J usage is TRBJ2-7, with D tentatively TRBD1 or TRBD2 (5 bases each). The CDR3 contains 12 residues. Germline CDR1 is DFQATT and CDR2 is SNEGSKA (reference sequence). CDR3 DNA sequence: TGCAGCGTAGTGGGACCGGTGGGGGAGCAGTACTTC. It specifies CSVVGPVGEQYF.